The 13 T cell receptor beta chains given below trace back to one sample, sequenced in a study of T cell responses to AZD1222 COVID-19 vaccine. Profiled with immunoSEQ multiplex PCR; TCRdb holds only in-frame clones, not every one. Counted here are about 120,000 clones, 80% to 90% occurring once; the ten biggest clones make up 9% to 9.5%. Sequenced material: peripheral blood, taken on day 0 of AZD1222 vaccination. The origin of the receptors is an adult in good health.

The V call is TRBV5-1, the J call TRBJ2-1; the match to TRBD2 covers 8 bases. CDR3 length: 17 residues. Trimming cost V 1 base and J 5 bases; bases outside gene matches: 11. CDR1 is SGHRS and CDR2 is YFSETQ in the germline V gene. CDR3 nucleotide sequence: TGCGCCAGCAGCTTGAACCCTGGGGCGGGGGGCAACAATGAGCAGTTCTTC. Translating it yields CASSLNPGAGGNNEQFF.

The chain carries TRBV24-1 and TRBJ1-2; D is perhaps TRBD1 (5 bases). The length of the CDR3 is 14 residues. The germline V gene has CDR1 KGHDR and CDR2 SFDVKD. Trimming pared 4 bases from V and 8 bases from J, leaving 16 bases between. The CDR3 reads CATSDPGASEGYTF. The DNA of the CDR3 is TGTGCCACCAGTGACCCCGGGGCCTCGGAGGGCTACACCTTC.

The V call is TRBV5-6, the J call TRBJ2-6, with 8 bases identical to TRBD2. V shed 4 bases and J 0 bases; nucleotides not matched to a gene: 9. CDR1 is SGHDT, CDR2 YYEEEE, per germline. This CDR3 region has 18 residues. The CDR3, as DNA: TGTGCCAGCAGCCCATCAGCGGGGGTATACTCTGGGGCCAACGTCCTGACTTTC. Translating gives CASSPSAGVYSGANVLTF.

The genes are TRBV27 and TRBJ1-1; D may be TRBD1 (6 bases). CDR1 MNHEY and CDR2 SMNVEV come from the germline V gene (reference sequence). The ends were cut back, 2 bases at V and 10 bases at J, with 20 bases in the middle. This CDR3 contains 15 residues. The chain's CDR3 is CASSLRGLGVMGAFF. CDR3 bases: TGTGCCAGCAGTTTAAGGGGGTTGGGGGTTATGGGAGCTTTCTTT.

The V gene is TRBV18, the J gene TRBJ1-2; 8 bases agree with TRBD1. There are 15 residues in the CDR3. CDR1 is KGHSH, CDR2 LQKENI, per germline. Losses at the gene ends were 4 bases for V and 6 bases for J; bases not matched to a gene: 10. The CDR3 loop is CASSLGQALVDGYTF. The CDR3 DNA is TGTGCCAGCTCACTGGGACAGGCTTTGGTTGATGGCTACACCTTC.

This clone was seen only once. Written as DNA, the CDR3 is TGTGCCAGCAGCTATGGGGGAGAACGGCGTGAAAAACTGTTTTTT. Translated, it gives CASSYGGERREKLFF. The chain joins TRBV28 to TRBJ1-4; D possibly corresponds to TRBD1 (5 bases). The V and J ends lost 6 bases and 7 bases respectively, with 18 bases between them. This CDR3 has 15 residues. Germline V lookup: CDR1 MDHEN, CDR2 SYDVKM. Variable domain in full (rest from reference TRBV28 and TRBJ1-4): DVKVTQSSRYLVKRTGEKVFLECVQDMDHENMFWYRQDPGLGLRLIYFSYDVKMKEKGDIPEGYSVSREKKERFSLILESASTNQTSMYLCASSYGGERREKLFFGSGTQLSVL.

The CDR3 loop reads CAWSVPFFGENQPQHF. DNA for the CDR3: TGTGCCTGGAGTGTACCATTCTTCGGAGAGAATCAGCCCCAGCATTTT. The chain uses TRBV30 and TRBJ1-5, with D uncertain. CDR3 size: 16 residues. Trimming left V 0 bases short and J 4 bases short, with 16 bases between. Germline V lookup: CDR1 GTSNPN, CDR2 SVGIG (reference sequence).

As concerns this clone: One junction end disagrees with the germline gene, perhaps due to a read error. The chain combines TRBV7-9 with TRBJ2-3; D not resolved. The germline V gene has CDR1 SEHNR and CDR2 FQNEAQ (reference sequence). This CDR3 has 8 amino acids. This chain's CDR3 is CASSEGVF. Here the CDR3 DNA reads TGTGCCAGCAGCGAAGGTGTGTTT.

V gene TRBV2 combines with J gene TRBJ1-5; no definite D call. Trimming stripped 1 base from V and 1 base from J, with 5 bases between. The germline gives CDR1 SNHLY, CDR2 FYNNEI. The CDR3 consists of 14 residues. This CDR3 reads CASSEVGSNQPQHF. The CDR3 DNA reads TGTGCCAGCAGTGAAGTGGGGAGCAATCAGCCCCAGCATTTT.

The J gene is TRBJ2-7, the V gene TRBV5-8, with D tentatively TRBD1 or TRBD2 (5 bases each). Trimming cost V 4 bases and J 7 bases, with 15 bases left between them. CDR1 and CDR2 (germline): SGHTS, YDEGEE. This CDR3 has 13 amino acids. The CDR3 sequence is CASSPSWDGEQYF. DNA of the CDR3: TGTGCCAGCAGCCCCTCGTGGGACGGAGAGCAGTACTTC.

The rearrangement joins TRBV7-3 to TRBJ1-2; possible D gene TRBD1, 5 bases. V was cut by 3 bases and J by 8 bases, with 16 bases left in between. Germline CDR1 SGHTA, CDR2 FQGTGA. The CDR3 is 14 residues long. The CDR3 coding sequence is TGTGCCAGCAGCTTGGGCAGGGAGAGAGAAGGCTACACCTTC. It yields the protein CASSLGREREGYTF.

This rearrangement joins TRBV6-5 to TRBJ2-5; TRBD1 aligns across 9 bases. The CDR3 covers 14 residues. Germline loops: CDR1 MNHEY, CDR2 SVGAGI. Trimming cost V 6 bases and J 5 bases; bases outside gene matches: 7. The CDR3 protein is CASSLQGAGETQYF. CDR3 in DNA: TGTGCCAGCAGCTTACAGGGGGCAGGGGAGACCCAGTACTTC.

The chain recombines TRBV6-5 with TRBJ2-7; D gene unclear. The germline V and J ends were trimmed by 0 bases and 0 bases, with 6 bases remaining between them. CDR3 length equals 14 residues. Germline values: CDR1 MNHEY, CDR2 SVGAGI. The DNA of the CDR3 is TGTGCCAGCAGTTACTCTCGTAGCTCCTACGAGCAGTACTTC. Translated: CASSYSRSSYEQYF.